This T cell receptor beta chain was sequenced for a study of cytomegalovirus exposure and HLA in healthy donors. The PCR employed 60 Vbeta primers together with 13 Jbeta primers. Produced via immunoSEQ multiplex PCR; TCRdb's table is partial and in-frame only. The profile shows over 150,000 clones, roughly 80% of them singletons. Germline V gives CDR1 SGHTA, CDR2 FQGNSA. This CDR3 has 17 residues. With 3 bases removed from V and 1 base from J, the gap between germline ends came to 18 bases. Sequenced input: PBMCs. The sequence was obtained from a man younger than 45 in good health and CMV-seropositive. The genes are TRBV7-2 and TRBJ1-1; D is unclear. As DNA, the CDR3 is TGTGCCAGCAGCTTTCCCTCCTGGGAGGGAAGGAACACTGAAGCTTTCTTT. Translated: CASSFPSWEGRNTEAFF.